This entry concerns a single T cell receptor beta chain. Sequencing was performed with immunoSEQ multiplex PCR; in TCRdb, only in-frame clones are kept and a portion is missing. The data show some 150,000 clones, 84% seen once. The source of the sample is a study of blood T cell repertoires in COVID-19. Across the study: PBMCs, B-cell-depleted T cells, or T cells were the source of the cDNA or gDNA that made up the material.

Germline CDR1 is LGHDT and CDR2 is YNNKEL (reference sequence). This CDR3 region has 18 residues. Trimming removed 0 bases at V and 4 bases at J, with 21 bases between. The source is a man aged 50 to 59 who had recovered from COVID-19. The sequencing input was PBMCs or T cells enriched from blood (not recorded which). V and J are TRBV3-1 (or the pseudogene TRBV3-2) and TRBJ1-2; TRBD1 is a possible D gene (6 bases). The CDR3 loop is CASSQDSATGSFFYGYTF. The DNA for the CDR3 is TGTGCCAGCAGCCAAGATTCGGCGACAGGATCTTTTTTCTATGGCTACACCTTC.